This TCR beta chain was found in a study of vaccination and CD4 T cells after COVID-19. V shed 1 base and J 6 bases; nucleotides not matched to a gene: 5. CDR3 length: 14 residues. CDR1 SEHNR and CDR2 FQNEAQ come from the germline V gene (reference sequence). TCRdb analysed the PCR reads with MiXCR anew, one entry per CDR3 protein. Counted here are 20,000 to 30,000 distinct CDR3 sequences, around 50% occurring once; the ten biggest clones make up more than 1%. Source: CD4+ T cells from blood, taken before SARS-CoV-2 vaccination. V gene TRBV7-9 combines with J gene TRBJ2-7; the match to TRBD1 covers 8 bases. This clonotype was obtained from a human donor who had recovered from COVID-19. The CDR3 sequence is CASSLVQGAGEQYF. The DNA for the CDR3 is TGTGCCAGCAGCTTAGTGCAGGGGGCCGGCGAGCAGTACTTC.